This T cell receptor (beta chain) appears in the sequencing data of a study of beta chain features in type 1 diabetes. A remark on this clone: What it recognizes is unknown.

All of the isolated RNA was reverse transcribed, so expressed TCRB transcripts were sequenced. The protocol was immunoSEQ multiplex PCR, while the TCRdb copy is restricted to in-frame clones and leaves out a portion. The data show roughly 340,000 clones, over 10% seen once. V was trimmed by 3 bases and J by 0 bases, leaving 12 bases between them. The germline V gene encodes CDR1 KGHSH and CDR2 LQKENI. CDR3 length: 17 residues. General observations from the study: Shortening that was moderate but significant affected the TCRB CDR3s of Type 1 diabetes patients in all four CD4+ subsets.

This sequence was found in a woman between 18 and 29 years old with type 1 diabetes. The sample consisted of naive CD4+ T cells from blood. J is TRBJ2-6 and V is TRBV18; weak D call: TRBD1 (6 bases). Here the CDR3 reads CASSPQGLSSGANVLTF. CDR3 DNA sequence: TGTGCCAGCTCACCGCAGGGGCTCTCCTCTGGGGCCAACGTCCTGACTTTC. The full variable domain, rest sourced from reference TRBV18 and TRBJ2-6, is NAGVMQNPRHLVRRRGQEARLRCSPMKGHSHVYWYRQLPEEGLKFMVYLQKENIIDESGMPKERFSAEFPKEGPSILRIQQVVRGDSAAYFCASSPQGLSSGANVLTFGAGSRLTVL.